This T cell receptor (beta chain) was sequenced during a study of shared clonotypes between healthy human individuals. Turning to the study itself: With ages of 18 to 49, the donors were two women and a few men.

The V gene lost 5 bases and the J gene lost 0 bases, with 17 bases spanning the gap. Looked up from germline, CDR1 is SGHRS and CDR2 is YFSETQ. CDR3 length equals 16 residues. Study outcomes and limitations: The study's rarefaction showed incomplete sorted-subset sequencing despite large depth.

Clones were sequenced by immunoSEQ multiplex PCR, and TCRdb holds only the in-frame ones, with some missing. The sample lists about 2.1 million clones, about 93% occurring once. On this clone itself: The antigen remains unidentified.

CD45RO-negative, CCR7-selected cells formed the naive CD8 fraction, which excluded terminally differentiated effector memory CD45RA+ cells. This TCR derives from a man younger than 30 in good health. Some clones in this sample may be carry-over from other donors' samples. The sequencing sample was made of naive CD8+ T cells from PBMCs. This chain uses TRBV5-1 with TRBJ1-2; maybe TRBD1 (6 bases). The CDR3 spells CASSPGGGPSNYGYTF. In DNA form, the CDR3 reads TGCGCCAGCAGTCCCGGCGGGGGGCCGTCTAACTATGGCTACACCTTC.